Below are 14 T cell receptor beta chains sequenced from a single sample in a study of T cell changes during pregnancy in multiple sclerosis. This table comes from immunoSEQ multiplex PCR, and its TCRdb copy is limited to in-frame clones, with some not included. The table shows 100,000 or so clones, with around 92% occurring only once. The sample here was peripheral blood, taken in the second trimester of pregnancy. The receptors derive from a female donor with multiple sclerosis, enrolled in a pregnancy study.

Remarks on this clone: Relative to the germline gene, one junction end is altered; a read error may explain this. The chain combines TRBV7-7 with TRBJ2-1; 9 nucleotides align to TRBD2. CDR3 length equals 13 residues. CDR1 is SSHAT, CDR2 FNYEAQ, per germline (reference sequence). The CDR3 coding sequence is TGTGCTAGCAGCGGGAGGACTATCACTGAGCAGTTCTTC. It codes for CASSGRTITEQFF. The full variable domain, completed using reference TRBV7-7 and TRBJ2-1, is GAGVSQSPRYKVTKRGQDVTLRCDPISSHATLYWYQQALGQGPEFLTYFNYEAQPDKSGLPSDRFSAERPEGSISTLTIQRTEQRDSAMYRCASSGRTITEQFFGPGTRLTVL.

This chain connects TRBV27 to TRBJ2-1; TRBD2 agrees at 11 bases. J gave up 3 bases and V 10 bases, and 17 bases lay outside the gene matches. This CDR3 is built from 18 residues. In germline, CDR1 is MNHEY, CDR2 SMNVEV (reference sequence). Here the CDR3 reads CATSFRTSGLGVYNEQFF. The CDR3 DNA follows: TGTGCCACATCCTTTCGGACTAGCGGGTTGGGGGTCTACAATGAGCAGTTCTTC.

This chain connects TRBV5-1 to TRBJ1-4, with 9 bases that match TRBD1. This CDR3 comprises 15 residues. Per the germline V gene, CDR1 is SGHRS and CDR2 is YFSETQ. J was trimmed by 4 bases and V by 3 bases; bases with no gene match: 4. CDR3 bases: TGCGCCAGCAGCTACAGGGGACAGGGTAATGAAAAACTGTTTTTT. This encodes CASSYRGQGNEKLFF.

The chain carries TRBV6-1 and TRBJ1-2, with TRBD1 as a possible D gene (6 bases). The CDR3 is made up of 12 amino acids. Germline loops: CDR1 MNHNS, CDR2 SASEGT. V was cut by 6 bases and J by 9 bases, with 14 bases left in between. CDR3 amino acids: CASRRGGGSYTF. The CDR3 DNA is TGTGCCAGCAGGAGGGGGGGAGGAAGCTACACCTTC.

V gene TRBV14 combines with J gene TRBJ2-5, with TRBD1 matching over 9 bases. The trim removed 1 base at V and 4 bases at J, leaving 1 base unmatched. The CDR3 contains 14 residues. CDR1 is SGHDN, CDR2 FVKESK, per germline. The CDR3 DNA sequence: TGTGCCAGCAGCCAAGGGACAGGGGTAGAGACCCAGTACTTC. Its protein product is CASSQGTGVETQYF.

The count of this clone is one. Compared with germline, one end of the junction differs, possibly owing to a read error. This chain connects TRBV7-7 to TRBJ2-7, with 8 positions matching TRBD1. Germline CDR1 and CDR2: SSHAT and FNYEAQ (reference sequence). The CDR3 extends over 13 amino acids. The CDR3 bases are TGTGCTAGCAGCTTCGACAGGGGCTACGAGCAGTACTTC. Residues: CASSFDRGYEQYF.

The rearrangement links TRBV27 to TRBJ2-3, with 10 bases aligning to TRBD2. This CDR3 has 17 amino acids. Per germline, CDR1 MNHEY and CDR2 SMNVEV (reference sequence). The junction had 8 bases not matched to a gene; V was cut back by 5 bases and J by 0 bases. CDR3 amino acids: CASSPQRTSGSTDTQYF. CDR3 bases: TGTGCCAGCAGTCCCCAACGGACTAGCGGAAGCACAGATACGCAGTATTTT.

This chain uses TRBV6-6 with TRBJ2-3; D may be TRBD2 (7 bases). V was shortened by 6 bases and J by 4 bases, with 17 bases between the two germline ends. The CDR3 runs 15 residues. CDR1 is MNHNY, CDR2 SVGAGI, per germline (reference sequence). For the CDR3, the DNA is TGTGCCAGCAGGACGCAGGGGAGGGGTGCAGATACGCAGTATTTT. Protein: CASRTQGRGADTQYF.

The V and J genes are TRBV2 and TRBJ1-5; a possible D gene is TRBD1 (5 bases). Trimming took 6 bases from V and 5 from J, leaving 17 bases between them. Germline V gene lookup returns CDR1 SNHLY and CDR2 FYNNEI. The CDR3 totals 15 residues. Here the CDR3 reads CASSLEIGEDQPQHF. The CDR3 coding sequence is TGTGCCAGCAGCCTAGAGATAGGGGAAGATCAGCCCCAGCATTTT.

The J gene is TRBJ2-1, the V gene TRBV7-2; 12 bases fit TRBD2. Germline lookup yields CDR1 SGHTA and CDR2 FQGNSA. The CDR3 consists of 15 residues. Trimming at V came to 3 bases and at J to 7 bases, leaving 4 bases not matched to a gene. CDR3 coding DNA: TGTGCCAGCAGCTTGACTAGCGGGAGAATGAATGAGCAGTTCTTC. It translates to CASSLTSGRMNEQFF. The full variable domain, rest sourced from reference TRBV7-2 and TRBJ2-1, is GAGVSQSPSNKVTEKGKDVELRCDPISGHTALYWYRQSLGQGLEFLIYFQGNSAPDKSGLPSDRFSAERTGGSVSTLTIQRTQQEDSAVYLCASSLTSGRMNEQFFGPGTRLTVL.

This chain uses TRBV29-1 with TRBJ1-3; 7 positions match TRBD1. The CDR3 totals 14 residues. J was trimmed by 4 bases and V by 1 base; bases with no gene match: 4. Looked up from germline, CDR1 is SQVTM and CDR2 is ANQGSEA. The CDR3 DNA sequence: TGCAGCGTTGAAGCGACAGGGCACGGAAACACCATATATTTT. Translation gives CSVEATGHGNTIYF.

The chain combines TRBV5-4 with TRBJ2-7; TRBD1 matches 9 bases. This CDR3 is built from 15 residues. V shed 2 bases, J shed 4 bases, and the junction held 7 bases outside the gene matches. Germline-derived CDR1 and CDR2 are SGHNT and YYREEE (reference sequence). The CDR3 protein is CASSLRDRDAYEQYF. For the CDR3, the DNA is TGTGCCAGCAGCTTACGGGACAGGGACGCTTACGAGCAGTACTTC. Drawing the rest from reference TRBV5-4 and TRBJ2-7, the complete variable domain is ETGVTQSPTHLIKTRGQQVTLRCSSQSGHNTVSWYQQALGQGPQFIFQYYREEENGRGNFPPRFSGLQFPNYSSELNVNALELDDSALYLCASSLRDRDAYEQYFGPGTRLTVT.

The chain links TRBV28 to TRBJ2-1; tentatively, D is TRBD2 (5 bases). Germline lookup yields CDR1 MDHEN and CDR2 SYDVKM. CDR3 length equals 16 residues. V gave up 4 bases and J gave up 6 bases, with 19 bases separating them. CDR3 protein: CASSSVSGGLLNEQFF. CDR3 DNA sequence: TGTGCCAGCAGTTCAGTCTCAGGAGGACTTCTCAATGAGCAGTTCTTC.

This sequence joins TRBV5-1 and TRBJ2-6, with 9 positions matching TRBD1. The CDR3 runs to 18 residues. V trimming: 0 bases; J trimming: 0 bases; junction bases outside the gene matches: 4. Germline CDR1 and CDR2: SGHRS and YFSETQ. CDR3 nucleotides: TGCGCCAGCAGCTTGGCGACAGGGGGACGCTCTGGGGCCAACGTCCTGACTTTC. Translation: CASSLATGGRSGANVLTF.